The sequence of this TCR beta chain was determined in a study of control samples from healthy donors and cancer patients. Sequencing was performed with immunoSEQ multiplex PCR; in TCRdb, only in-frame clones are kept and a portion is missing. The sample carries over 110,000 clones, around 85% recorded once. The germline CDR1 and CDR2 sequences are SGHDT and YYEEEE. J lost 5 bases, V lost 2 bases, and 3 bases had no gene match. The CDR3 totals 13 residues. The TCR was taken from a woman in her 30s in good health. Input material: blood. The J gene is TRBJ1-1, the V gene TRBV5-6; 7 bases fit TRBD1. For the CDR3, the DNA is TGTGCCAGCAGCTTCGCAGGGGGGACTGAAGCTTTCTTT. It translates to CASSFAGGTEAFF.